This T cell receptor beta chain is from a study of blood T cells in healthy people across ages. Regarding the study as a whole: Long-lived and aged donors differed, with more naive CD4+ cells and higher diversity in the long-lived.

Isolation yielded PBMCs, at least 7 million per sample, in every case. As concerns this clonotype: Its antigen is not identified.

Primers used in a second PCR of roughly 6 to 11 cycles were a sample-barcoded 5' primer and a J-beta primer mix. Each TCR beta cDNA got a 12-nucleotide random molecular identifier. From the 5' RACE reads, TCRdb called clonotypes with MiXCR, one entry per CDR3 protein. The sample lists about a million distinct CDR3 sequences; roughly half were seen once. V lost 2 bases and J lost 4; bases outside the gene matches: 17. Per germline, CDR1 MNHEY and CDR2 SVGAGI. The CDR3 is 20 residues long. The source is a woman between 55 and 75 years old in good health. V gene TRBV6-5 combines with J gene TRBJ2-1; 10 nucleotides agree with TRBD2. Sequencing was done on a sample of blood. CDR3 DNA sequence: TGTGCCAGCAGTTACGCATACCTAGAGTCACTAGCGGGATTTTACAATGAGCAGTTCTTC. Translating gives CASSYAYLESLAGFYNEQFF.